One and the same sample provided the 2 T cell receptor beta chains below, sequenced in a study of T-cell memory formation after mild COVID-19. Via MiXCR, TCRdb re-called the 5' RACE reads, giving one row per CDR3 protein. The sample yields under 35,000 distinct CDR3 sequences, around 7.2% seen once. Sequences were obtained from PBMCs or a T cell subset sorted from them (not recorded which). These receptor sequences come from an adult woman who had mild COVID-19 (a few samples of this study predate the infection). Cell type and time point are not known.

This clonotype was seen repeatedly, ten times or more. The J gene is TRBJ1-2, the V gene TRBV6-5; D is unresolved. This CDR3 comprises 13 residues. The germline V gene encodes CDR1 MNHEY and CDR2 SVGAGI. V was shortened by 4 bases and J by 2 bases, with 8 bases between the two germline ends. For the CDR3, the DNA is TGTGCCAGCAGTTCTCAGAGAAACTATGGCTACACCTTC. Protein product: CASSSQRNYGYTF.

Many counts were recorded for this clonotype. The chain uses TRBV6-1 and TRBJ2-1; D call uncertain. The germline V gene encodes CDR1 MNHNS and CDR2 SASEGT. Trimming stripped 4 bases from V and 5 bases from J, with 6 bases between. The CDR3 covers 12 residues. CDR3 in DNA: TGTGCCAGCAGTGCCTGGGACAATGAGCAGTTCTTC. Translating it yields CASSAWDNEQFF.